This is a list of T cell receptor beta chains from one sample in a study of T-cell reconstitution after alpha-beta-depleted transplantation in children. Each CDR3 protein is one row after TCRdb ran MiXCR on the PCR reads. The table includes some 200,000 distinct CDR3 sequences, roughly 6.6% detected once. Material: PBMCs, obtained before TCRalphabeta/CD19-depleted stem cell transplant. These receptors came from a boy aged 2 to 9 with acute lymphoblastic leukemia, due to receive a stem cell transplant. Each CDR3 is given with its conserved first and last residue. The D gene is left open where the match is weak. Not all rows give a size; the values are once, few, many and, for expanded clones, a class.

v_gene	d_gene	j_gene	abundance	CDR3aa	CDR3nt
TRBV7-2	.	TRBJ2-7	many	CASSFMGSGLTYEQYF	TGTGCCAGCAGTTTTATGGGATCGGGACTTACCTACGAGCAGTACTTC
TRBV6-5	TRBD1	TRBJ2-2	.	CASSYSRVRVQGLSGELFF	TGTGCCAGCAGTTACTCGAGGGTTCGGGTACAGGGGCTCTCCGGGGAGCTGTTTTTT
TRBV12-3/TRBV12-4	.	TRBJ2-6	many	CASSNTGSGANVLTF	TGTGCCAGCAGCAATACAGGGAGCGGGGCCAACGTCCTGACTTTC
TRBV5-4	TRBD2	TRBJ2-3	large	CASSLRLAGGPTDTQYF	TGTGCCAGCAGCCTGCGACTAGCGGGGGGTCCGACAGATACGCAGTATTTT
TRBV12-3/TRBV12-4	.	TRBJ2-6	.	CASSLLGLSGANVLTF	TGTGCCAGCAGTTTACTAGGCCTCTCTGGGGCCAACGTCCTGACTTTC
TRBV29-1	.	TRBJ1-2	few	CSGTGGDSSDYGYTF	TGCAGCGGAACGGGGGGGGATTCTTCCGACTATGGCTACACCTTC
TRBV11-3	.	TRBJ2-5	many	CASSLDFQGTSQYF	TGTGCCAGCAGCTTAGATTTTCAGGGGACGTCCCAGTACTTC
TRBV5-1	TRBD1	TRBJ2-7	many	CASSVGTGDYEQYF	TGCGCCAGCAGCGTCGGGACAGGGGACTACGAGCAGTACTTC
TRBV3-1	.	TRBJ2-2	few	CASSQGGRSASTGELFF	TGTGCCAGCAGCCAAGGGGGGAGGAGTGCGTCGACCGGGGAGCTGTTTTTT
TRBV7-6	TRBD1	TRBJ2-3	many	CASSELGAGGTTDTQYF	TGTGCCAGCAGCGAGCTAGGGGCAGGGGGAACCACAGATACGCAGTATTTT
TRBV7-9	.	TRBJ2-1	many	CASSLLEALNEQFF	TGTGCCAGCAGCTTACTAGAAGCCCTTAATGAGCAGTTCTTC
TRBV28	.	TRBJ1-1	few	CASSLPGSGAFF	TGTGCCAGCAGTTTACCGGGGAGCGGAGCTTTCTTT
TRBV7-2	.	TRBJ2-7	many	CASSGDPSYEQYF	TGTGCCAGCAGCGGAGACCCCTCCTACGAGCAGTACTTC
TRBV6-2/TRBV6-3	.	TRBJ1-1	many	CASSYWDTEAFF	TGTGCCAGCAGTTACTGGGACACTGAAGCTTTCTTT
TRBV28	TRBD1	TRBJ1-1	many	CASSFSGQGNTEAFF	TGTGCCAGCAGTTTTTCGGGACAGGGGAACACTGAAGCTTTCTTT
TRBV5-6	.	TRBJ1-4	few	CASSSRIGQNEKLFF	TGTGCCAGCAGCTCGAGAATCGGACAGAATGAAAAACTGTTTTTT
TRBV12-3/TRBV12-4	.	TRBJ2-3	many	CASSFPTSTDTQYF	TGTGCCAGCAGTTTCCCCACCAGCACAGATACGCAGTATTTT
TRBV6-2/TRBV6-3	TRBD1	TRBJ1-4	.	CATQLDRGQDATNEKLFF	TGTGCCACCCAACTGGACAGGGGGCAGGATGCAACTAATGAAAAACTGTTTTTT
TRBV7-2	TRBD1	TRBJ1-5	many	CASSLGDRGHQPQHF	TGTGCCAGCAGCTTAGGGGACAGGGGCCATCAGCCCCAGCATTTT
TRBV12-3/TRBV12-4	.	TRBJ2-7	many	CASSLSGGGPPSPRIYEQYF	TGTGCCAGCAGTTTAAGTGGAGGGGGGCCGCCGTCCCCACGAATCTACGAGCAGTACTTC
TRBV7-9	.	TRBJ2-5	many	CASRHREAETQYF	TGTGCCAGCAGGCACAGGGAGGCGGAGACCCAGTACTTC
TRBV5-1	TRBD2	TRBJ2-2	many	CASSLSLAGEGELFF	TGCGCCAGCAGCTTGTCACTAGCGGGAGAGGGGGAGCTGTTTTTT
TRBV20-1	TRBD2	TRBJ2-7	many	CSASLVAGGTIYEQYF	TGCAGTGCTAGCCTCGTAGCGGGGGGCACTATCTACGAGCAGTACTTC
TRBV6-2/TRBV6-3	.	TRBJ2-1	many	CASSGPPRYVNEQFF	TGTGCCAGCAGTGGGCCCCCTCGGTACGTCAATGAGCAGTTCTTC
TRBV14	.	TRBJ2-7	few	CASSQDSDFPYEQYF	TGTGCCAGCAGCCAAGACTCCGATTTTCCCTACGAGCAGTACTTC
TRBV20-1	TRBD2	TRBJ2-1	many	CSATRLAGGNIGSPYNEQFF	TGCAGTGCTACGAGACTAGCGGGGGGGAACATTGGATCCCCCTACAATGAGCAGTTCTTC
TRBV21-1	.	TRBJ1-5	many	CASSKADNLNQPQHF	TGTGCCAGCAGCAAAGCTGACAACCTAAATCAGCCCCAGCATTTT
TRBV7-2	.	TRBJ1-6	many	CASREGGYSPLHF	TGTGCCAGCAGGGAGGGAGGGTATTCACCCCTCCACTTT
TRBV6-4	TRBD1	TRBJ1-6	.	CASSAGQGAKSTLHF	TGTGCCAGCAGTGCCGGACAGGGGGCGAAGTCCACCCTCCACTTT
TRBV28	.	TRBJ2-2	many	CASSSPHRGTGELFF	TGTGCCAGCAGTTCGCCCCATAGAGGGACCGGGGAGCTGTTTTTT
TRBV4-1	.	TRBJ2-5	many	CASSQDETQYF	TGTGCCAGCAGCCAAGATGAGACCCAGTACTTC
TRBV7-9	TRBD2	TRBJ2-3	.	CASSIQRGKDTQYF	TGTGCCAGCAGCATCCAGCGGGGGAAAGATACGCAGTATTTT
TRBV12-3/TRBV12-4	TRBD2	TRBJ2-1	many	CASSFLVGGHFF	TGTGCCAGCAGTTTTTTGGTGGGAGGGCATTTTTTC
TRBV3-1	TRBD2	TRBJ2-1	few	CASSQGLAGVNEQFF	TGTGCCAGCAGCCAGGGACTAGCGGGAGTTAATGAGCAGTTCTTC
TRBV28	TRBD2	TRBJ2-5	many	CASSSPGLAGGKETQYF	TGTGCCAGCAGTTCGCCGGGACTAGCGGGCGGAAAAGAGACCCAGTACTTC
TRBV27	TRBD2	TRBJ2-3	many	CASSSFLIPSGDSTDTQYF	TGTGCCAGCAGTTCCTTCCTAATCCCTAGCGGGGATAGCACAGATACGCAGTATTTT
TRBV7-2	.	TRBJ1-4	.	CASSLTIGVNEKLFF	TGTGCCAGCAGCTTGACGATTGGGGTGAATGAAAAACTGTTTTTT
TRBV6-5	.	TRBJ2-1	many	CASPGRSYNEQFF	TGTGCCAGCCCGGGACGCAGCTACAATGAGCAGTTCTTC
TRBV5-6	TRBD2	TRBJ2-5	many	CASSISGRARETQYF	TGTGCCAGCAGCATCAGCGGGAGGGCCCGAGAGACCCAGTACTTC
TRBV18	TRBD2	TRBJ2-3	many	CASSPTSGRATDTQYF	TGTGCCAGCTCACCGACTAGCGGGAGAGCGACGGATACGCAGTATTTT
TRBV11-2	.	TRBJ2-5	few	CASSLEPWETQYF	TGTGCCAGCAGCTTAGAGCCCTGGGAGACCCAGTACTTC
TRBV4-3	.	TRBJ2-3	many	CASSQDEVSRETDTQYF	TGCGCCAGCAGCCAAGATGAGGTCAGCAGGGAGACAGATACGCAGTATTTT
TRBV28	TRBD2	TRBJ2-3	.	CASSSPGTSARYTDTQYF	TGTGCCAGCAGTTCCCCCGGGACTAGCGCCAGGTACACAGATACGCAGTATTTT
TRBV12-3/TRBV12-4	.	TRBJ2-1	many	CASSSGYEQFF	TGTGCCAGCAGTTCCGGATATGAGCAGTTCTTC
TRBV2	.	TRBJ2-1	many	CASRDPYNEQFF	TGTGCCAGCCGCGACCCCTACAATGAGCAGTTCTTC
TRBV5-1	.	TRBJ2-7	many	CASSLTTGLGDEQYF	TGCGCCAGCAGCCTAACCACAGGGTTAGGGGACGAGCAGTACTTC